What follows are 21 T cell receptor beta chains derived from one specimen sequenced in a study of blood T cell repertoires in COVID-19. Sequenced by immunoSEQ multiplex PCR; TCRdb stores in-frame clones only, minus some. The table has approximately 450,000 clones, around 89% seen once. Sequenced material: PBMCs or T cells enriched from blood (not recorded which). The receptors stem from a man between 25 and 39 years old who had recovered from COVID-19.

The DNA of the CDR3 is TGTGCCAGCTTGGGGGACAGGGTAACTGAAGCTTTCTTT. It is translated as CASLGDRVTEAFF. The chain uses TRBV7-9 and TRBJ1-1; 9 bases fit TRBD1. Germline CDR1 SEHNR, CDR2 FQNEAQ (reference sequence). This CDR3 comprises 13 residues. J lost 5 bases, V lost 8 bases, and 6 bases had no gene match.

The rearrangement uses TRBV5-6 and TRBJ1-6, with 9 positions matching TRBD1. The CDR3 contains 14 residues. Germline V gives CDR1 SGHDT, CDR2 YYEEEE. Germline trimming cut 2 bases from V and 12 bases from J; bases unmatched to any gene: 6. The CDR3 nucleotides are TGTGCCAGCAGCTTCGGGACAGGGAACTTACCCCTCCACTTT. Protein product: CASSFGTGNLPLHF.

The V and J genes are TRBV28 and TRBJ2-2; the match to TRBD1 covers 11 bases. V dropped 6 bases and J dropped 6; count of bases not matched to a gene: 9. CDR1 and CDR2 (germline): MDHEN, SYDVKM. This CDR3 has 16 amino acids. The CDR3 sequence: CASRQRTGGYAGELFF. The CDR3 coding sequence is TGTGCCAGCAGACAAAGGACAGGGGGCTACGCCGGGGAGCTGTTTTTT.

V usage is TRBV4-1 and J usage is TRBJ1-1, with D perhaps TRBD1 (5 bases). V shed 1 base and J shed 3 bases, with 12 bases lying between them. This CDR3 region has 15 residues. CDR1 and CDR2 (germline): MGHRA, YSYEKL. CDR3 sequence reads: CASSQVYRGDTEAFF. The CDR3 DNA is TGCGCCAGCAGCCAAGTGTACCGGGGGGACACTGAAGCTTTCTTT.

CDR3 protein: CAGSSGGFYEQYF. Written as DNA, the CDR3 is TGTGCCGGTTCCAGCGGGGGGTTCTACGAGCAGTACTTC. V and J are TRBV6-5 and TRBJ2-7; 9 bases line up with TRBD2. V was clipped by 11 bases and J by 3 bases; unmatched bases: 8. Germline CDR1 and CDR2: MNHEY and SVGAGI. The CDR3 runs 13 residues.

This clone was observed many times. The rearrangement uses TRBV28 and TRBJ2-6; D gene uncertain. Germline CDR1 is MDHEN and CDR2 is SYDVKM. This CDR3 has 14 residues. Trimming stripped 3 bases from V and 2 bases from J, with 5 bases between. Written as DNA, the CDR3 is TGTGCCAGCAGTTTGACACCTGGGGCCAACGTCCTGACTTTC. It encodes CASSLTPGANVLTF.

DNA for the CDR3: TGTGCCAGCGGGGGGGGGCCTCCCTACGAGCAGTACTTC. Amino acids: CASGGGPPYEQYF. The chain couples TRBV27 to TRBJ2-7, with D possibly matching TRBD2 (7 bases). The CDR3 sequence is 13 residues long. V dropped 8 bases and J dropped 2 bases, with 13 bases sitting between them. Germline assignment: CDR1 MNHEY and CDR2 SMNVEV (reference sequence).

The V call is TRBV19, the J call TRBJ2-7; 9 bases align to TRBD2. Germline CDR1 LNHDA, CDR2 SQIVND (reference sequence). Losses at the gene ends were 5 bases for V and 12 bases for J; bases not matched to a gene: 8. The CDR3 is 12 residues long. CDR3 DNA: TGTGCCAGTAGTCCTGGCGGGAGGGCCACGTACTTC. Its protein product is CASSPGGRATYF. Filled out from reference TRBV19 and TRBJ2-7, the complete variable domain reads DGGITQSPKYLFRKEGQNVTLSCEQNLNHDAMYWYRQDPGQGLRLIYYSQIVNDFQKGDIAEGYSVSREKKESFPLTVTSAQKNPTAFYLCASSPGGRATYFGPGTRLTVT.

The gene calls are TRBV28 and TRBJ1-5, with 8 bases matching TRBD1. There are 14 residues in the CDR3. Germline-derived CDR1 and CDR2 are MDHEN and SYDVKM. V lost 3 bases, J lost 5 bases, and 3 bases stayed unmatched. The CDR3 sequence: CASSFLTGDQPQHF. The CDR3, as DNA: TGTGCCAGCAGTTTCTTGACAGGGGATCAGCCCCAGCATTTT.

J is TRBJ1-1 and V is TRBV10-3; D gene uncertain. V was trimmed by 2 bases and J by 4 bases, leaving 14 bases between them. Germline loops: CDR1 ENHRY, CDR2 SYGVKD. This CDR3 is 15 amino acids long. The CDR3 DNA reads as TGTGCCATCAGTGAGCCCTCCCGGGAGGGCACTGAAGCTTTCTTT. Encoded protein: CAISEPSREGTEAFF.

This clone was counted only a few times. The V gene is TRBV7-2, the J gene TRBJ1-1, with D unclear. Trimming took 2 bases from V and 1 from J, leaving 8 bases between them. The CDR3 is made up of 14 amino acids. CDR1 SGHTA and CDR2 FQGNSA come from the germline V gene. CDR3 sequence reads: CASSLYPGNTEAFF. In DNA, the CDR3 is TGTGCCAGCAGCTTATATCCAGGGAACACTGAAGCTTTCTTT.

V usage is TRBV2 and J usage is TRBJ2-5, with TRBD2 identical over 7 bases. The CDR3 extends over 14 amino acids. CDR1 and CDR2 from the germline V gene are SNHLY and FYNNEI. Unmatched junction bases numbered 7, after V lost 7 bases and J lost 2 bases. CDR3 DNA: TGTGCCAGCATTGATCCCGGGAGGCAAGAGACCCAGTACTTC. Translating it yields CASIDPGRQETQYF.

The CDR3, as DNA: TGTGCCAGTAGTATAGGCCCCAGCGGGAGCTCCGAGCAGTACTTC. Its translation: CASSIGPSGSSEQYF. The V and J genes are TRBV19 and TRBJ2-7, with 8 bases matching TRBD2. The CDR3 totals 15 residues. V gave up 1 base and J gave up 6 bases; unmatched junction bases: 8. Germline loops: CDR1 LNHDA, CDR2 SQIVND (reference sequence).

V and J are TRBV24-1 and TRBJ2-7; 8 bases line up with TRBD2. Germline CDR1 is KGHDR and CDR2 is SFDVKD. CDR3 length: 13 residues. V gave up 4 bases and J gave up 7 bases; unmatched junction bases: 5. This CDR3 reads CATSDGAGEEQYF. The CDR3 DNA is TGTGCCACCAGTGACGGAGCGGGGGAAGAGCAGTACTTC.

The J gene is TRBJ1-1, the V gene TRBV19, with TRBD1 matching over 8 bases. V gave up 3 bases and J gave up 4 bases; unmatched junction bases: 4. Germline lookup yields CDR1 LNHDA and CDR2 SQIVND (reference sequence). The CDR3 sequence is 14 residues long. The CDR3 loop is CASSIPRGLTEAFF. For the CDR3, the DNA is TGTGCCAGTAGTATTCCCAGGGGGCTCACTGAAGCTTTCTTT.

CDR3 DNA: TGTGCCAGCAGCTTCGACATCATTCAGACAGATACGCAGTATTTT. Its translation: CASSFDIIQTDTQYF. V is TRBV7-9 and J is TRBJ2-3; no reliable D call. Germline V gene lookup returns CDR1 SEHNR and CDR2 FQNEAQ (reference sequence). With 3 bases removed from V and 3 bases from J, the gap between germline ends came to 13 bases. The CDR3 consists of 15 residues.

This clone was recorded only once. This sequence joins TRBV12-3 or TRBV12-4 and TRBJ1-3; D may be TRBD1 (6 bases). The V end was cut by 4 bases, the J end by 2 bases, with 6 bases between. The CDR3 consists of 13 residues. CDR3 nucleotides: TGTGCCAGCAGTTCAGGGGCTGGAAACACCATATATTTT. It translates to CASSSGAGNTIYF.

The chain couples TRBV5-4 to TRBJ2-3; possible D gene TRBD2, 6 bases. The V gene's germline CDR1 is SGHNT and CDR2 YYREEE (reference sequence). V lost 4 bases, J lost 6 bases, and 21 bases lay in between. This CDR3 has 16 residues. The CDR3 is CASSPNPTAGPDTQYF. The CDR3 bases are TGTGCCAGCAGCCCAAACCCGACTGCGGGGCCCGATACGCAGTATTTT.

The rearrangement joins TRBV19 to TRBJ1-5; 7 bases fit TRBD1. Germline CDR1 and CDR2: LNHDA and SQIVND (reference sequence). Trimming took 5 bases from V and 4 from J; bases not matched to a gene: 17. The CDR3 is made up of 18 amino acids. The CDR3 reads CASSVARDRRIGNQPQHF. The CDR3 DNA reads TGTGCCAGTAGTGTCGCCCGGGACAGAAGAATAGGGAATCAGCCCCAGCATTTT.

The chain employs TRBV18 and TRBJ2-5; tentative D call: TRBD2 (7 bases). The CDR3 has 13 residues. Trimming pared 6 bases from V and 4 bases from J, leaving 12 bases between. Germline assignment: CDR1 KGHSH and CDR2 LQKENI. The CDR3 sequence is CASSRGPGETQYF. The CDR3 nucleotides are TGTGCCAGCTCGCGGGGGCCAGGAGAGACCCAGTACTTC.

The chain couples TRBV7-8 to TRBJ1-2; 9 nucleotides agree with TRBD1. There are 16 residues in the CDR3. CDR1 and CDR2 from the germline V gene are SGHVS and FQNEAQ. With 5 bases clipped from V and 7 bases from J, the junction kept 14 bases outside the gene matches. CDR3 DNA: TGTGCCAGCAGCAGGGGACAGGGCCCCCTTGATGCTGGCTACACCTTC. It specifies CASSRGQGPLDAGYTF.